A single sample gave rise to the 31 T cell receptor beta chains below, sequenced in a study of shared clonotypes between healthy human individuals. Some clones are missing from TCRdb's copy, which holds only in-frame ones; the method was immunoSEQ multiplex PCR. The table shows about 530,000 clones, with 60% to 80% occurring only once. The sequencing sample was made of PBMCs. These receptors originate from a woman between 40 and 55 years old in good health. Some clones in this sample may be carry-over from other donors' samples.

The J gene is TRBJ2-2, the V gene TRBV4-2; no reliable D call. CDR3 length: 14 amino acids. The ends were cut back, 3 bases at V and 1 base at J, with 6 bases in the middle. Germline-derived CDR1 and CDR2 are LGHNA and YNFKEQ. The chain's CDR3 is CASSQDRNTGELFF. Here the CDR3 DNA reads TGTGCCAGCAGCCAGGACCGGAACACCGGGGAGCTGTTTTTT.

This sequence joins TRBV10-3 and TRBJ2-3, with D hard to call. CDR3 length equals 13 residues. The V and J ends lost 3 bases and 1 base respectively, with 5 bases between them. The germline gives CDR1 ENHRY, CDR2 SYGVKD. CDR3: CAISDRGTDTQYF. CDR3 in DNA: TGTGCCATCAGTGATAGAGGCACAGATACGCAGTATTTT.

This chain connects TRBV11-3 to TRBJ2-1, with D perhaps matching TRBD2 (5 bases). Germline lookup yields CDR1 SGHNT and CDR2 YENEEA. Deletions cut 6 bases from V and 5 bases from J, with 11 bases between. This CDR3 region has 13 residues. The CDR3 coding sequence is TGTGCCAGCAGTAGAGGGCCCGACAATGAGCAGTTCTTC. Translated, it gives CASSRGPDNEQFF. Looking up the rest from reference TRBV11-3 and TRBJ2-1 gives the full variable domain: EAGVVQSPRYKIIEKKQPVAFWCNPISGHNTLYWYLQNLGQGPELLIRYENEEAVDDSQLPKDRFSAERLKGVDSTLKIQPAELGDSAVYLCASSRGPDNEQFFGPGTRLTVL.

A word on this clone: This sample also contains other DNA sequences that code for the same CDR3. The chain recombines TRBV11-2 with TRBJ1-2; 7 nucleotides line up with TRBD1. The CDR3 is 18 amino acids. Trimming took 6 bases from V and 4 from J; bases not matched to a gene: 20. Germline CDR1 and CDR2: SGHAT and FQNNGV. The DNA for the CDR3 is TGTGCCAGCAGTTCCATTCGGGACAGTCATAAAAGGACCTATGGCTACACCTTC. Its protein product is CASSSIRDSHKRTYGYTF.

The chain is built from TRBV5-4 and TRBJ2-5; D gene ambiguous. The length of the CDR3 is 14 residues. Germline CDR1 and CDR2: SGHNT and YYREEE (reference sequence). V was clipped by 0 bases and J by 3 bases, with 9 bases between them. For the CDR3, the DNA is TGTGCCAGCAGCTTGGTCGGTCGGGAAGAGACCCAGTACTTC. Translated, it gives CASSLVGREETQYF.

This clone showed up just once. The chain recombines TRBV9 with TRBJ2-2; 11 positions match TRBD1. Germline lookup yields CDR1 SGDLS and CDR2 YYNGEE. V shed 3 bases, J shed 5 bases, and the junction held 6 bases outside the gene matches. This CDR3 is built from 16 residues. The chain's CDR3 is CASSDLGQGATGELFF. In DNA, the CDR3 is TGTGCCAGCAGCGACCTCGGACAGGGGGCTACCGGGGAGCTGTTTTTT.

The chain recombines TRBV18 with TRBJ2-3; a possible D gene is TRBD1 (5 bases). Between the trimmed V and J ends, which lost 6 bases and 0 bases, there was a span of 10 bases. There are 14 residues in the CDR3. The germline CDR1 and CDR2 sequences are KGHSH and LQKENI. CDR3 sequence: CASSLGASTDTQYF. CDR3 coding DNA: TGTGCCAGCTCCCTAGGGGCTAGCACAGATACGCAGTATTTT.

The gene calls are TRBV5-1 and TRBJ2-3, with a weak D call TRBD2 (6 bases). The ends were cut back, 0 bases at V and 7 bases at J, with 6 bases in the middle. This CDR3 is 12 amino acids long. Germline CDR1 and CDR2: SGHRS and YFSETQ. DNA of the CDR3: TGCGCCAGCAGCTTGGGCGGGAATACGCAGTATTTT. Protein product: CASSLGGNTQYF.

The chain employs TRBV10-3 and TRBJ2-1, with TRBD2 matching over 7 bases. This CDR3 region has 15 residues. CDR1 and CDR2 from the germline V gene are ENHRY and SYGVKD. The ends lost 7 bases at V and 7 bases at J; junction bases unmatched: 13. CDR3 coding DNA: TGTGCCATCACCACCGGGGCGGGAGCAGGTAATGAGCAGTTCTTC. It codes for CAITTGAGAGNEQFF.

The chain is built from TRBV28 and TRBJ2-4, with 7 bases lining up with TRBD1. V trimming: 3 bases; J trimming: 6 bases; junction bases outside the gene matches: 8. Germline V gene data show CDR1 as MDHEN and CDR2 as SYDVKM. CDR3 length equals 15 residues. The CDR3 DNA reads TGTGCCAGCAGTTTGAGGGGGCAGTCCGTAAACATTCAGTACTTC. Its protein product is CASSLRGQSVNIQYF.

This chain joins TRBV14 and TRBJ2-7; the D is unclear. The length of the CDR3 is 15 residues. The germline V gene has CDR1 SGHDN and CDR2 FVKESK. The V end lost 0 bases, the J end lost 2 bases, and 11 bases lay between the germline ends. The CDR3, as DNA: TGTGCCAGCAGCCAAGAAGGCGGCGGCACCTACGAGCAGTACTTC. Amino acids: CASSQEGGGTYEQYF.

The CDR3 DNA follows: TGTGCCAGCAGCGTATCGGGCGGGAGTCTTTACGAGCAGTACTTC. Protein: CASSVSGGSLYEQYF. This chain joins TRBV9 and TRBJ2-7; TRBD2 aligns across 7 bases. V gave up 1 base and J gave up 4 bases; unmatched junction bases: 8. CDR1 and CDR2 (germline): SGDLS, YYNGEE. The CDR3 length is 15 residues.

This clone was counted a few times. This chain connects TRBV2 to TRBJ1-5, with D perhaps matching TRBD1 (6 bases). Germline CDR1 SNHLY, CDR2 FYNNEI. Trimming stripped 2 bases from V and 4 bases from J, with 15 bases between. The CDR3 is 16 amino acids. The CDR3 DNA sequence: TGTGCCAGCAGTGAACCCATGGGGGCGCGTAATCAGCCCCAGCATTTT. As protein: CASSEPMGARNQPQHF.

The chain recombines TRBV29-1 with TRBJ2-3, with 14 positions matching TRBD2. V lost 7 bases and J lost 3; bases outside the gene matches: 6. Germline assignment: CDR1 SQVTM and CDR2 ANQGSEA. The CDR3 loop spans 15 amino acids. The CDR3 nucleotides read TGCAGCGCGGGACTAGCGGGAGCGGGTACAGATACGCAGTATTTT. The encoded protein is CSAGLAGAGTDTQYF.

The V gene is TRBV5-5, the J gene TRBJ2-7; TRBD1 matches at 9 bases. V was pared by 4 bases and J by 5 bases, with 7 bases of the junction left unmatched. CDR1 is SGHKS and CDR2 is YYEKEE in the germline V gene (reference sequence). The CDR3 runs to 14 residues. The DNA for the CDR3 is TGTGCCAGCAGCAGCGGGACAGGGTTAAACGAGCAGTACTTC. Residues: CASSSGTGLNEQYF. The variable domain in full, completed from reference TRBV5-5 and TRBJ2-7, reads DAGVTQSPTHLIKTRGQQVTLRCSPISGHKSVSWYQQVLGQGPQFIFQYYEKEERGRGNFPDRFSARQFPNYSSELNVNALLLGDSALYLCASSSGTGLNEQYFGPGTRLTVT.

The chain recombines TRBV7-2 with TRBJ1-1; 9 bases are shared with TRBD1. Germline assignment: CDR1 SGHTA and CDR2 FQGNSA. This CDR3 comprises 14 residues. The J segment lost 5 bases and the V segment lost 5 bases, leaving 6 bases of the junction unmatched. Written as DNA, the CDR3 is TGTGCCAGCAGCAGACGACAGGGGGAAACTGAAGCTTTCTTT. Its translation is CASSRRQGETEAFF.

This clone was seen just once. CDR3 in amino acids: CASSPSGRKRGADTQYF. Written as DNA, the CDR3 is TGTGCCAGCTCACCGAGCGGGAGGAAGAGAGGTGCAGATACGCAGTATTTT. This chain joins TRBV18 and TRBJ2-3; 9 nucleotides line up with TRBD2. The germline CDR1 and CDR2 sequences are KGHSH and LQKENI. V gave up 3 bases and J gave up 4 bases; unmatched junction bases: 11. This CDR3 comprises 17 residues.

V usage is TRBV7-3 and J usage is TRBJ2-3, with TRBD2 identical over 12 bases. Per the germline V gene, CDR1 is SGHTA and CDR2 is FQGTGA. Unmatched junction bases numbered 16, after V lost 5 bases and J lost 4 bases. This CDR3 has 19 amino acids. Written as DNA, the CDR3 is TGTGCCAGCAGCCAATGGGGGCCTAGCGGGAGGGCCGGTGCAGATACGCAGTATTTT. It yields the protein CASSQWGPSGRAGADTQYF. Filled out from reference TRBV7-3 and TRBJ2-3, the complete variable domain reads GAGVSQTPSNKVTEKGKYVELRCDPISGHTALYWYRQSLGQGPEFLIYFQGTGAADDSGLPNDRFFAVRPEGSVSTLKIQRTERGDSAVYLCASSQWGPSGRAGADTQYFGPGTRLTVL.

The chain uses TRBV6-5 and TRBJ1-6; D not certain. Germline CDR1 and CDR2: MNHEY and SVGAGI. Trimming stripped 0 bases from V and 8 bases from J, with 11 bases between. The CDR3 extends over 15 amino acids. The CDR3 nucleotides read TGTGCCAGCAGTTACTCGATTACATCCGATTCACCCCTCCACTTT. Its protein product is CASSYSITSDSPLHF.

V usage is TRBV5-4 and J usage is TRBJ2-7; TRBD2 matches at 12 bases. The length of the CDR3 is 17 residues. V gave up 3 bases and J gave up 7 bases; unmatched junction bases: 14. Germline values: CDR1 SGHNT, CDR2 YYREEE (reference sequence). The CDR3 loop reads CASSSGLAGPFSGEQYF. In DNA form, the CDR3 reads TGTGCCAGCAGCTCGGGACTAGCGGGCCCGTTCTCTGGAGAGCAGTACTTC.

V and J are TRBV28 and TRBJ2-7; unclear D gene. V shed 3 bases and J shed 3 bases, with 9 bases lying between them. The CDR3 totals 13 residues. Germline V CDR1 and CDR2: MDHEN, SYDVKM. Here the CDR3 reads CASSFLGRYEQYF. CDR3 nucleotides: TGTGCCAGCAGTTTCCTGGGCCGCTACGAGCAGTACTTC.

J is TRBJ1-2 and V is TRBV10-2; 7 nucleotides align to TRBD1. V lost 2 bases to trimming and J lost 6 bases; unmatched junction nucleotides: 6. This CDR3 contains 14 residues. Germline V gene data show CDR1 as WSHSY and CDR2 as SAAADI. CDR3 sequence reads: CASSEPRGVDGYTF. CDR3 nucleotides: TGCGCCAGCAGTGAGCCCAGGGGGGTCGATGGCTACACCTTC.

The rearrangement uses TRBV5-1 and TRBJ2-1, with D perhaps TRBD2 (5 bases). The V and J ends lost 0 bases and 9 bases respectively, with 13 bases between them. Germline V lookup: CDR1 SGHRS, CDR2 YFSETQ. CDR3 size: 14 residues. CDR3 nucleotide sequence: TGCGCCAGCAGCTTGGCCGTCTCTAGCTCTGAGCAGTTCTTC. It yields the protein CASSLAVSSSEQFF.

This clone occurred a few times. The sample carries other DNA sequences with the same CDR3. The chain employs TRBV28 and TRBJ1-2; 8 nucleotides match TRBD1. The germline V gene has CDR1 MDHEN and CDR2 SYDVKM. The V gene end was trimmed by 1 base and the J gene end by 4 bases; junction bases not matched to a gene: 2. This CDR3 is built from 14 residues. CDR3 in DNA: TGTGCCAGCAGTTTATCCACAGGGGGCTATGGCTACACCTTC. Residues: CASSLSTGGYGYTF.

This clone appeared once. J is TRBJ1-2 and V is TRBV6-1; 7 nucleotides align to TRBD1. V lost 7 bases to trimming and J lost 5 bases; unmatched junction nucleotides: 13. Germline V gene sequence: CDR1 MNHNS, CDR2 SASEGT. This CDR3 spans 15 amino acids. The CDR3 reads CASNERSLTGYGYTF. The CDR3 DNA sequence: TGTGCCAGCAACGAAAGGTCCCTGACAGGGTATGGCTACACCTTC.

V and J are TRBV5-1 and TRBJ2-7; D unresolved. The CDR3 runs 13 residues. CDR1 is SGHRS and CDR2 is YFSETQ in the germline V gene. The V gene lost 6 bases and the J gene lost 0 bases, with 10 bases spanning the gap. CDR3 in amino acids: CASTPGPSYEQYF. Written as DNA, the CDR3 is TGCGCCAGCACACCCGGACCCTCCTACGAGCAGTACTTC.

V is TRBV11-2 and J is TRBJ2-2; 7 bases fit TRBD2. This CDR3 has 16 amino acids. The V gene end was trimmed by 4 bases and the J gene end by 1 base; junction bases not matched to a gene: 6. The V gene's germline CDR1 is SGHAT and CDR2 FQNNGV. CDR3 amino acids: CASSSLAGENTGELFF. DNA for the CDR3: TGTGCCAGCAGCTCCCTGGCGGGAGAGAACACCGGGGAGCTGTTTTTT.

The V and J genes are TRBV7-2 and TRBJ1-1, with D unresolved. The CDR3 runs to 11 residues. V lost 2 bases and J 9 bases, leaving 7 bases between the germline ends. Looked up from germline, CDR1 is SGHTA and CDR2 is FQGNSA. CDR3 loop: CASSLWAQAFF. The CDR3 coding sequence is TGTGCCAGCAGCTTATGGGCGCAAGCTTTCTTT.

This clone was observed many times. Other nucleotide sequences from this sample produce the same CDR3. The chain has TRBV7-3 and TRBJ2-3; a possible D gene is TRBD2 (5 bases). The CDR3 has 13 residues. The germline V gene has CDR1 SGHTA and CDR2 FQGTGA. V lost 5 bases and J lost 1, with 7 bases in between. CDR3 sequence (DNA): TGTGCCAGCAGCCCCGGGGGCACAGATACGCAGTATTTT. This codes for CASSPGGTDTQYF.

The gene calls are TRBV30 and TRBJ2-1; D is tentatively TRBD1 or TRBD2 (6 bases each). The CDR3 has 13 residues. The ends were cut back, 0 bases at V and 7 bases at J, with 10 bases in the middle. Germline lookup yields CDR1 GTSNPN and CDR2 SVGIG (reference sequence). CDR3 loop: CAWSVTGANEQFF. The CDR3, as DNA: TGTGCCTGGAGTGTGACGGGGGCGAATGAGCAGTTCTTC.

Of note for this clone: A read error likely explains this, since a far larger clone differs by one base. This chain connects TRBV30 to TRBJ1-1, with unresolved D. This CDR3 is 14 amino acids long. In germline, CDR1 is GTSNPN, CDR2 SVGIG (reference sequence). This chain's CDR3 is CAWSVRGINTEASF. The CDR3 DNA sequence: TGTGCCTGGAGTGTGAGAGGGATAAACACTGAAGCTTCCTTT.